The clone carrying this T cell receptor beta chain was observed at least ten times. Its antigen is as yet unknown. TCRdb independently ran MiXCR on the 5' RACE reads; one entry per CDR3 protein. The sample has some 200,000 distinct CDR3 sequences; around 3.1% are singletons. J was trimmed by 3 bases and V by 5 bases; bases with no gene match: 7. The length of the CDR3 is 15 residues. The germline V gene encodes CDR1 MNHEY and CDR2 SMNVEV (reference sequence). This entry is derived from a study of T cells after yellow fever vaccination. Study-level information: Low-cell-number fractions were prepared with SMART-Seq v4 Ultra Low Input.

Findings and caveats of the study: A weaker but faster secondary response was observed, peaking on day 5 versus 15. Once the booster was given, most primary-vaccination clones reappeared, at just under 98% for CD4 and more than 85% for CD8. Although most clonotypes did not, a small share appeared in both CD4 and CD8 compartments.

Sample: CD4+ T cells sorted from PBMCs, taken 10 days after the yellow fever booster vaccination. The receptor was derived from a man in his late teens or twenties who received the YFV17D yellow fever vaccine. The genes are TRBV27 and TRBJ1-1, with 9 bases lining up with TRBD1. The CDR3 protein is CASSPTWTGDTEAFF. The CDR3, as DNA: TGTGCCAGCAGTCCAACCTGGACAGGGGACACTGAAGCTTTCTTT.